This T cell receptor beta chain was captured by sequencing in a study of beta chain features in type 1 diabetes. Findings of the study overall: Shorter TCRB CDR3s, moderately but significantly so, were found in Type 1 diabetes patients in all four CD4+ subsets. PCR might pick shorter templates more often, in the same way for patients and controls.

The J segment lost 7 bases and the V segment lost 6 bases, leaving 7 bases of the junction unmatched. The CDR3 covers 13 residues. Germline V gene data show CDR1 as MNHEY and CDR2 as SMNVEV (reference sequence). For this clone: The target antigen is unknown.

Since all of the isolated RNA was reverse transcribed, expressed TCRB transcripts were what got sequenced. Libraries were prepared by immunoSEQ multiplex PCR; TCRdb keeps only in-frame clonotypes and omits some of them. There are nearly 700,000 clones in the sample; roughly 13% occur only once, and 0.022% lies in the top ten. CD45RO/CCR7/CD25/CD127/CD95/CD27 separated CD4+ naive, central memory, regulatory and stem cell-like memory cells by sorting. Sequenced: naive CD4+ T cells from blood. This sequence was found in a man aged 18 to 29 with type 1 diabetes. The chain is built from TRBV27 and TRBJ1-1; 8 bases match TRBD1. CDR3 region: CASRAGGFGEAFF. The CDR3 region has the DNA TGTGCCAGCAGGGCAGGGGGCTTCGGTGAAGCTTTCTTT.